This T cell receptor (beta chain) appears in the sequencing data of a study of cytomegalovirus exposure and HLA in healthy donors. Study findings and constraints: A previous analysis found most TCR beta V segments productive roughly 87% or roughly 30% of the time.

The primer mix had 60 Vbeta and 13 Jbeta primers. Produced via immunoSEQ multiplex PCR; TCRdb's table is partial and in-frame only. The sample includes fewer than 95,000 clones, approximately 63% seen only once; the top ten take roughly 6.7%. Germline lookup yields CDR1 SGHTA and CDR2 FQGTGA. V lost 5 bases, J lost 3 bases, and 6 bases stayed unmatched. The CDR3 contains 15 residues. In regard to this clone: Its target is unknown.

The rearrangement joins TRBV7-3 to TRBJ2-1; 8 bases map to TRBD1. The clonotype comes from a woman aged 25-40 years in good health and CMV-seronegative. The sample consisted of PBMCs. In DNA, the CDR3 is TGTGCCAGCAGCCGATCGGACAGGGACTACAATGAGCAGTTCTTC. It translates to CASSRSDRDYNEQFF.